Sequencing of this T cell receptor (beta chain) was carried out in a study of CD8+ T cells in alopecia areata (dated by TCRdb to between 2018 and 2020). Broadly, across the study: The treated patients, all with moderate-to-severe alopecia areata, were enrolled in an open-label pilot trial of oral tofacitinib given at 5 to 10 mg twice daily. High-throughput TCRbeta sequencing was used to examine T cell clonal expansion in alopecia areata in both the C3H/HeJ mouse model and human patients. Patients received tofacitinib for 6 to 18 months and were then followed off drug for 6 months to check for delayed response and recurrence. The SALT score, which quantifies the percentage of affected scalp surface area, was used to measure disease severity in treated patients. Human TCRbeta sequencing covered scalp tissue and sorted CD4+ and CD8+ peripheral blood T cells from patchy and totalis/universalis alopecia areata patients and healthy controls. Biopsies were taken from tofacitinib-treated patients at baseline and at 4 and 24 weeks of treatment, and a later scalp biopsy was taken in several of the tofacitinib-treated patients. immunoSEQ multiplex PCR using 35 Vbeta forward primers and 13 Jbeta reverse primers was used to amplify TCRbeta CDR3 regions. Scalp clonality was compared among normal scalp (n=4), patchy alopecia areata scalp (n=8), and alopecia totalis/universalis scalp (n=8). The RNA source kit depended on sample type: the PAXgene miRNA kit for fixed scalp, the miRNeasy kit for PBMCs, and the RNeasy kit for mouse skin. Study-wide conclusions, independent of this receptor: During tofacitinib treatment, many expanded lesional clones stuck around in both scalp and blood, and this persistence may partly explain why relapse happens after treatment is stopped. Compared with normal scalp, lesional scalp had higher clonality and more expanded CD8+ clones, particularly in alopecia totalis/universalis, a pattern that suggests antigenic drive. Unlike mouse skin, which is dominated by gammadelta T cells, normal human skin has resident alphabeta T cells that are also sequenced, and this complicates analysis of the scalp TCR repertoire. Shared TCR sequences between patients were less evident than in mice, which may be partly attributable to HLA diversity in the patient population. The treated cohort was small, with a single nonresponder, so links between baseline CD8+ expansion and response need larger studies. Tofacitinib significantly decreased scalp clonality and the number of expanded CD8+ clones among the top 100 scalp clones.

Between the V and J ends, shortened by 5 bases and 5 bases respectively, the junction contains 3 bases. Including cysteine and phenylalanine, the CDR3 has 11 amino acids. The only DNA kept is the CDR3, 33 bases in frame from the first base. The germline V gene (reference sequence) yields PRHDT for CDR1 and FYEKMQ for CDR2. Reading the label with the study, this specimen's time point is: around 24 weeks on oral tofacitinib. The treatment or condition label, read with the paper, signifies: oral pan-JAK inhibitor, 5-10 mg twice daily. From alopecia areata patients, peripheral blood was collected along with lesional scalp punch biopsies. PBMCs were isolated by density centrifugation and stained for CD3, CD4 and CD8, after which CD4+ and CD8+ T cells were sorted on a FACSAria. The library was built by means of the immunoSEQ multiplex PCR assay. RNA was extracted from all samples and reverse transcribed into cDNA as template for TCR sequencing. SuperScript III was used for first-strand cDNA synthesis, primed with a 2:1 mix of oligo-dT and random hexamers. A synthetic immune receptor repertoire was used to gauge amplification bias, and whatever bias remained was removed computationally. The original pipeline was this. Raw reads were preprocessed for error removal, and CDR3 was defined according to IMGT conventions as running from the conserved cysteine to phenylalanine. Clonality was computed as 1 minus the Shannon entropy, with the entropy normalized by log2 of the number of productive unique TCRs. Scalp TCRbeta sequences were cross-referenced with sorted blood CD4 and CD8 repertoires so that the CD4 or CD8 identity of scalp clones could be inferred. TCRdb holds this immuneACCESS table with in-frame rearrangements only. Some clones are missing; in checked studies, unresolved V genes explain under half, and the rest has no known cause. The V and J calls and clone size are taken from that table; D and trimming were inferred from the DNA. The sample table holds over 150,000 clones, of which approximately 55% were seen once. The top ten clones comprise about 10% of the sample.

Regarding this clone: Its antigen remains unidentified. It has no much larger one-base neighbor in the sample; base qualities were not kept. Other DNA sequences in the same sample also yield this CDR3.

Sequences were derived from CD8+ T cells sorted from blood, sampled at week 24, from a patient treated with tofacitinib. The chain joins TRBV13 to TRBJ2-2; no confident D gene assignment can be made. This TCR came from a human donor with alopecia areata. The CDR3 region reads CASSRTGELFF. The sequence in DNA is TGTGCCAGCAGCAGGACCGGGGAGCTGTTTTTT.